This T cell receptor beta chain stems from a study of T cell repertoires in cytomegalovirus infection. Whole-study context: CMV epitopes in the study were HLA-C-restricted (recently identified) and HLA-B-restricted (well studied). Public TCR beta signatures marked donors with CMV infection and the matching HLA. General study results and limits: Ex vivo, HLA-C-restricted CMV-specific TCR beta clonotypes prevailed over the rest of the response.

This clonotype was counted between two and nine times. Antigen: not known. TCRdb reprocessed the reads with MiXCR, giving one entry per CDR3 protein. The table lists 100,000 to 150,000 distinct CDR3 sequences, 32% of them singletons. CDR3 length equals 15 residues. Trimming took off 0 bases at V and 2 bases at J, with 10 bases between the two ends. Germline CDR1 is MNHEY and CDR2 is SVGEGT. Source: CD8+ T cells from cultured PBMCs, taken from culture after CMV antigen stimulation. The chain combines TRBV6-2 or TRBV6-3 with TRBJ1-1; D remains unclear. The clonotype was recovered from a human donor in good health (CMV status not recorded). Some clones in this sample may be carry-over from other donors' samples. In DNA form, the CDR3 reads TGTGCCAGCAGTTACTCCCCAGACGGTAACACTGAAGCTTTCTTT. Its protein is CASSYSPDGNTEAFF.